The 14 T cell receptor beta chains below were found in one sample sequenced in a study of blood T cell repertoires in COVID-19. Assay: immunoSEQ multiplex PCR; the TCRdb copy retains only in-frame clones and omits some. The sample carries 360,000 or so clones, roughly nine tenths recorded once. Sequencing used PBMCs or T cells enriched from blood (not recorded which). These receptors originate from a woman in her 30s who had recovered from COVID-19.

Of note for this clone: The sample contains more than one DNA sequence encoding this CDR3. The rearrangement uses TRBV7-9 and TRBJ2-2; D is perhaps TRBD1 (5 bases). The CDR3 consists of 13 residues. The germline gives CDR1 SEHNR, CDR2 FQNEAQ (reference sequence). The germline V and J ends were trimmed by 3 bases and 4 bases, with 6 bases remaining between them. This CDR3 is CASSFRATGELFF. CDR3 nucleotides: TGTGCCAGCAGCTTCAGGGCCACCGGGGAGCTGTTTTTT.

The V call is TRBV27, the J call TRBJ2-7; 11 nucleotides align to TRBD2. Germline V gene sequence: CDR1 MNHEY, CDR2 SMNVEV (reference sequence). The V segment lost 0 bases and the J segment 2 bases; nucleotides outside the gene matches: 0. The CDR3 covers 15 residues. The CDR3 protein is CASSLSGLAAYEQYF. The CDR3 nucleotides read TGTGCCAGCAGTTTATCGGGACTAGCGGCCTACGAGCAGTACTTC.

The gene calls are TRBV7-2 and TRBJ2-7; the D is unclear. Germline CDR1 is SGHTA and CDR2 is FQGNSA. The CDR3 extends over 14 amino acids. V shed 3 bases and J shed 0 bases, with 9 bases lying between them. CDR3 region: CASSFIESSYEQYF. DNA for the CDR3: TGTGCCAGCAGCTTTATAGAGAGCTCCTACGAGCAGTACTTC.

The chain combines TRBV2 with TRBJ1-1; D not resolved. Germline CDR1 reads SNHLY; CDR2 reads FYNNEI. This CDR3 spans 15 amino acids. V lost 5 bases, J lost 10 bases, and 23 bases lay in between. The CDR3 protein is CASSQLYNAGDTAFF. The CDR3, as DNA: TGTGCCAGCAGTCAACTCTACAACGCCGGGGATACAGCTTTCTTT.

This chain uses TRBV2 with TRBJ1-1; 11 nucleotides match TRBD1. This CDR3 has 17 residues. V trimming: 0 bases; J trimming: 6 bases; junction bases outside the gene matches: 9. Germline loops: CDR1 SNHLY, CDR2 FYNNEI. The CDR3 loop reads CASSEAPLDRGPPEAFF. Here the CDR3 DNA reads TGTGCCAGCAGTGAAGCGCCTCTGGACAGGGGGCCACCTGAAGCTTTCTTT.

The chain links TRBV5-1 to TRBJ1-1; D is ambiguous. The CDR3 consists of 13 residues. Germline V CDR1 and CDR2: SGHRS, YFSETQ. V lost 5 bases and J lost 2, with 10 bases in between. The CDR3 loop reads CASRGQLNTEAFF. The CDR3 DNA follows: TGCGCCAGCAGGGGCCAACTTAACACTGAAGCTTTCTTT. Full variable domain (missing parts from reference TRBV5-1 and TRBJ1-1): KAGVTQTPRYLIKTRGQQVTLSCSPISGHRSVSWYQQTPGQGLQFLFEYFSETQRNKGNFPGRFSGRQFSNSRSEMNVSTLELGDSALYLCASRGQLNTEAFFGQGTRLTVV.

This chain uses TRBV11-2 with TRBJ1-1; 9 positions agree with TRBD1. The CDR3 loop spans 15 amino acids. V lost 6 bases and J lost 2; bases outside the gene matches: 7. Germline V lookup: CDR1 SGHAT, CDR2 FQNNGV. CDR3 bases: TGTGCCAGCAGTTCTAACAGGGGGCGAAACACTGAAGCTTTCTTT. As protein: CASSSNRGRNTEAFF.

The chain has TRBV13 and TRBJ2-7; no reliable D call. V lost 0 bases, J lost 3 bases, and 6 bases lay in between. This CDR3 spans 13 amino acids. The germline V gene encodes CDR1 PRHDT and CDR2 FYEKMQ (reference sequence). The DNA for the CDR3 is TGTGCCAGCAGCTTAGGGACTTACTACGAGCAGTACTTC. This sequence encodes CASSLGTYYEQYF.

This rearrangement joins TRBV7-3 to TRBJ2-5; 9 bases match TRBD2. The V gene end was trimmed by 1 base and the J gene end by 5 bases; junction bases not matched to a gene: 5. The CDR3 sequence is 15 residues long. Germline V lookup: CDR1 SGHTA, CDR2 FQGTGA. CDR3 DNA sequence: TGTGCCAGCAGCTTAATCGGCGGGGGGGCGGAGACCCAGTACTTC. Its protein product is CASSLIGGGAETQYF.

J is TRBJ1-6 and V is TRBV11-2; D is possibly TRBD1 (6 bases). Germline V gene data show CDR1 as SGHAT and CDR2 as FQNNGV. Trimming stripped 4 bases from V and 8 bases from J, with 15 bases between. CDR3 size: 15 residues. CDR3 DNA sequence: TGTGCCAGCAGCTCCAGCCAACAGGGCTATTCACCCCTCCACTTT. Its protein is CASSSSQQGYSPLHF.

This clone was detected only a few times. The chain links TRBV7-2 to TRBJ2-3, with D tentatively TRBD2 (5 bases). The ends were cut back, 2 bases at V and 2 bases at J, with 8 bases in the middle. This CDR3 contains 14 residues. Germline V gene sequence: CDR1 SGHTA, CDR2 FQGNSA. The CDR3 DNA sequence: TGTGCCAGCAGCTTAAGCGGTTACACAGATACGCAGTATTTT. It translates to CASSLSGYTDTQYF.

The V call is TRBV12-5, the J call TRBJ2-2; D is possibly TRBD1 (5 bases). This CDR3 has 16 residues. With 6 bases removed from V and 1 base from J, the gap between germline ends came to 15 bases. CDR1 and CDR2 (germline): LGHNT, FRNRAP. The chain's CDR3 is CASGLSRVLNTGELFF. CDR3 bases: TGTGCTAGTGGGCTATCCAGGGTCCTGAACACCGGGGAGCTGTTTTTT.

The gene calls are TRBV4-3 and TRBJ1-5, with D tentatively TRBD1 (6 bases). Germline V lookup: CDR1 LGHNA, CDR2 YSLEER. The CDR3 covers 17 residues. V dropped 3 bases and J dropped 0 bases, with 15 bases sitting between them. CDR3 sequence reads: CASSQPQGTDSNQPQHF. CDR3 nucleotides: TGCGCCAGCAGCCAGCCACAGGGAACCGATAGCAATCAGCCCCAGCATTTT.

In regard to this clone: A junction end diverges from the germline sequence, so it may reflect a read error. V usage is TRBV11-2 and J usage is TRBJ2-7, with D possibly being TRBD1 (5 bases). Germline values: CDR1 SGHAT, CDR2 FQNNGV. The CDR3 has 17 amino acids. The DNA of the CDR3 is TGTGCCAGCAGTTTAGTTCGCAGACAGACAAGCTCCTACGAGCAGTACTTC. Protein product: CASSLVRRQTSSYEQYF.